This T cell receptor beta chain emerged from a study of post-analysis software for immune sequencing data (dated by TCRdb to the mid-2010s). Concerning the study at large: Relapsing-remitting, secondary progressive and progressive-relapsing multiple sclerosis were recorded as disease courses, and subtype annotation was lacking for some patients. Patient repertoires were compared against around twelve previously published healthy control repertoires from donors aged roughly 6 to 25 years. A subset of samples was prepared in parallel using single-end sample barcoding, then pooled and co-amplified after Illumina adapter ligation. General findings and caveats noted by the study authors: Normalized Chao1 diversity was significantly lower in multiple sclerosis patients than controls, suggesting substantial peripheral T-cell clonal expansion. Strong co-clustering of samples prepared in the same batch was shown by direct clustering with F measure, prompting a batch-effect correction. The control group was slightly older than the multiple sclerosis patient group. Significantly higher frequencies in patients than in controls were found for roughly 5 TRBV segments, including TRBV5-6, TRBV5-1 and TRBV20-1.

Library generation was performed with PCR. The sample was run on an Illumina HiSeq 2500. To reduce PCR and sequencing biases, unique molecular identifiers were incorporated into the TCR beta cDNA libraries. Roughly 0.5 million cDNA molecules were obtained per 1 to 10 million input T cells, so each molecule approximated one T cell. The patient libraries were prepared and sequenced using the same protocol as the earlier healthy control dataset. Samples belonging to the same batch were prepared together, multiplexed and sequenced on a shared HiSeq lane. On the study's bioinformatics: MIGEC handled the raw barcoded reads, throwing out single-read molecular identifier groups before consensus assembly and CDR3 extraction. Clonotype tables were post-analysed with VDJtools, and diversity was normalized by down-sampling all datasets to the smallest sample size. To correct batch-related cross-sample contamination, repertoire overlap clustering matched CDR3 amino acid sequences but not nucleotide sequences. TCRdb reanalyzed the raw reads on its own, using fastp at Q25 for trimming and MiXCR for clone calling, and kept in-frame beta chains. Records with the same CDR3 protein are collapsed into one entry carrying the most frequent genes and DNA. Clone size and V and J calls follow TCRdb, not the original study. Present in this sample are some 690,000 distinct CDR3 sequences, 25% to 30% of which were seen just once. The ten largest clonotypes hold roughly 0.54% of the sample.

Remarks on this clonotype: Its recognized antigen is unknown. Per-nucleotide qualities are absent, and no much larger clonotype sits a single base away.

The germline V gene (reference sequence) yields MNHNY for CDR1 and SVGAGI for CDR2. Its CDR3 holds 15 amino acids, cysteine through phenylalanine. Only CDR3 DNA is held: 45 bases, read in frame from base 1. The V end gives up 8 bases and the J end 4 bases, leaving 8 bases in the junction not matched to a gene. TCR beta repertoires were profiled from peripheral blood of 13 young patients with multiple sclerosis to demonstrate the VDJtools post-analysis software. The multiple sclerosis patients were children and adolescents ranging in age from about 6 to 16 years. Material: blood. The chain is made from TRBV6-6 and TRBJ2-1; 10 bases in between match TRBD1. The sequence was collected from a girl aged 5 to 17 with multiple sclerosis. This receptor carries the CDR3 CASRLGQGLYNEQFF. The base sequence is TGTGCCAGCCGTCTGGGACAGGGGCTATACAATGAGCAGTTCTTC.